These 27 T cell receptor beta chains were sequenced from one sample in a study of PD-L1 blockade in urothelial cancer. Only in-frame clones appear in the TCRdb table, and some are missing; sequencing was by immunoSEQ multiplex PCR. This sample has 100,000 to 150,000 clones; around 86% occur once, and the top ten carry 2% to 3%. Time point meaning: peripheral blood 6 weeks after treatment start. Sequences were derived from PBMCs, sampled around atezolizumab (anti-PD-L1) treatment. These receptors all come from a man aged 50-59 years with urothelial cancer.

The V and J genes are TRBV30 and TRBJ1-3; perhaps TRBD1 as D (5 bases). This CDR3 comprises 14 residues. V was shortened by 5 bases and J by 0 bases, with 11 bases between the two germline ends. Germline CDR1 and CDR2: GTSNPN and SVGIG (reference sequence). This CDR3 is CAWGVGGSGNTIYF. The CDR3 coding sequence is TGTGCCTGGGGCGTCGGGGGCTCTGGAAACACCATATATTTT.

The chain couples TRBV28 to TRBJ1-2; 10 nucleotides agree with TRBD1. The CDR3 runs 15 residues. J was trimmed by 5 bases and V by 5 bases; bases with no gene match: 8. Germline assignment: CDR1 MDHEN and CDR2 SYDVKM. CDR3 sequence: CASSLQTGQGYGYTF. CDR3 nucleotides: TGTGCCAGCAGTCTCCAGACGGGACAGGGGTATGGCTACACCTTC.

The chain joins TRBV27 to TRBJ2-1, with 7 bases aligning to TRBD2. This CDR3 spans 14 amino acids. The trim removed 5 bases at V and 5 bases at J, leaving 6 bases unmatched. Germline CDR1 MNHEY, CDR2 SMNVEV (reference sequence). CDR3 sequence reads: CASSGGTTNNEQFF. CDR3 bases: TGTGCCAGCAGTGGCGGGACTACCAACAATGAGCAGTTCTTC.

This chain's CDR3 is CASRKTSGNTDTQYF. For the CDR3, the DNA is TGTGCCAGTAGGAAGACTAGCGGAAACACAGATACGCAGTATTTT. The chain is built from TRBV19 and TRBJ2-3, with 9 bases aligning to TRBD2. V dropped 6 bases and J dropped 2; count of bases not matched to a gene: 6. Germline values: CDR1 LNHDA, CDR2 SQIVND (reference sequence). The CDR3 is 15 amino acids.

The V and J genes are TRBV6-6 and TRBJ1-6; TRBD1 is a possible D gene (6 bases). Germline CDR1 and CDR2: MNHNY and SVGAGI (reference sequence). CDR3 length: 14 residues. The V end lost 0 bases, the J end lost 11 bases, and 11 bases lay between the germline ends. The CDR3 loop reads CASSYSTGSAPLHF. In DNA, the CDR3 is TGTGCCAGCAGTTACTCGACAGGATCGGCACCCCTCCACTTT.

The V and J genes are TRBV5-4 and TRBJ1-2; D perhaps matches TRBD1 (5 bases). CDR3 size: 13 residues. V was shortened by 0 bases and J by 8 bases, with 11 bases between the two germline ends. Germline V gene lookup returns CDR1 SGHNT and CDR2 YYREEE (reference sequence). The CDR3 DNA reads TGTGCCAGCAGCTTGGCCGGAAGGGGCGGCTACACCTTC. Protein product: CASSLAGRGGYTF.

The J gene is TRBJ2-1, the V gene TRBV2, with D perhaps TRBD1 (5 bases). The germline CDR1 and CDR2 sequences are SNHLY and FYNNEI. The CDR3 runs 13 residues. The V gene lost 6 bases and the J gene lost 6 bases, with 12 bases spanning the gap. This CDR3 reads CASSLRGVNEQFF. CDR3 coding DNA: TGTGCCAGCAGCCTAAGGGGCGTCAATGAGCAGTTCTTC.

This clone was recorded only once. The chain is built from TRBV6-1 and TRBJ2-5, with D hard to call. CDR3 size: 12 residues. The V end lost 6 bases, the J end lost 1 base, and 6 bases lay between the germline ends. Germline V CDR1 and CDR2: MNHNS, SASEGT. The DNA of the CDR3 is TGTGCCAGCAGCCCACTCCAAGAGACCCAGTACTTC. It codes for CASSPLQETQYF.

This clone came up a few times. This sequence joins TRBV19 and TRBJ2-4, with no clear D. Germline V lookup: CDR1 LNHDA, CDR2 SQIVND (reference sequence). The CDR3 has 13 residues. V was pared by 7 bases and J by 0 bases, with 7 bases between. The CDR3 is CASNSQAKNIQYF. The CDR3 DNA reads TGTGCCAGTAACAGCCAAGCCAAAAACATTCAGTACTTC.

The chain carries TRBV4-1 and TRBJ2-7, with 13 bases identical to TRBD2. This CDR3 is built from 15 residues. The germline CDR1 and CDR2 sequences are MGHRA and YSYEKL. V lost 4 bases and J lost 2; bases outside the gene matches: 2. CDR3 loop: CASSRGTSGTYEQYF. Here the CDR3 DNA reads TGCGCCAGCAGCCGAGGGACTAGCGGGACCTACGAGCAGTACTTC.

This chain links TRBV30 with TRBJ2-2; 7 bases match TRBD1. The germline V gene encodes CDR1 GTSNPN and CDR2 SVGIG (reference sequence). After removal of 0 bases from V and 0 bases from J, the junction contained 19 bases not matched to a gene. This CDR3 is built from 21 residues. As DNA, the CDR3 is TGTGCCTGGAGTGTCCCTTTCTTAGCTGGGGACAGCGATCCGAACACCGGGGAGCTGTTTTTT. Residues: CAWSVPFLAGDSDPNTGELFF. Using reference TRBV30 and TRBJ2-2 for the parts outside the CDR3, the full variable domain is SQTIHQWPATLVQPVGSPLSLECTVEGTSNPNLYWYRQAAGRGLQLLFYSVGIGQISSEVPQNLSASRPQDRQFILSSKKLLLSDSGFYLCAWSVPFLAGDSDPNTGELFFGEGSRLTVL.

The V gene is TRBV7-9, the J gene TRBJ2-5; 9 nucleotides match TRBD2. Trimming cost V 6 bases and J 5 bases; bases outside gene matches: 7. The CDR3 has 14 residues. The V gene's germline CDR1 is SEHNR and CDR2 FQNEAQ (reference sequence). The CDR3: CASSLRGGGETQYF. The CDR3 coding sequence is TGTGCCAGCAGTCTGCGGGGGGGCGGGGAGACCCAGTACTTC.

This rearrangement joins TRBV7-6 to TRBJ2-5; TRBD2 matches 9 bases. The CDR3 totals 16 residues. V shed 5 bases and J 5 bases; nucleotides not matched to a gene: 12. CDR1 is SGHVS and CDR2 is FNYEAQ in the germline V gene. CDR3 nucleotide sequence: TGTGCCAGCAGCCCCGGGGGCCTAGCGGGAAGGGAGACCCAGTACTTC. Amino acid sequence: CASSPGGLAGRETQYF.

J is TRBJ2-1 and V is TRBV19, with 7 nucleotides matching TRBD2. This CDR3 contains 16 residues. The germline CDR1 and CDR2 sequences are LNHDA and SQIVND (reference sequence). The ends lost 6 bases at V and 6 bases at J; junction bases unmatched: 14. CDR3 protein: CASRPPKTSLGNEQFF. The DNA of the CDR3 is TGTGCCAGTAGACCCCCTAAGACTAGCCTTGGCAATGAGCAGTTCTTC.

This sequence joins TRBV2 and TRBJ1-6, with 8 bases aligning to TRBD1. Trimming removed 4 bases from V and 10 bases from J; junction bases left unmatched: 6. Germline-derived CDR1 and CDR2 are SNHLY and FYNNEI. The CDR3 totals 14 residues. CDR3 loop: CASSADRVASPLHF. The DNA of the CDR3 is TGTGCCAGCAGTGCGGACAGGGTGGCCTCACCCCTCCACTTT.

The chain carries TRBV2 and TRBJ1-4; the match to TRBD1 covers 11 bases. Trimming cost V 6 bases and J 10 bases; bases outside gene matches: 13. The CDR3 covers 16 residues. Germline CDR1 is SNHLY and CDR2 is FYNNEI. The CDR3 coding sequence is TGTGCCAGCAGGGGCCGTCAGGGACAGGGGGGCGGAAAACTGTTTTTT. It translates to CASRGRQGQGGGKLFF.

This clone was detected once. The chain recombines TRBV19 with TRBJ2-7, with 8 bases identical to TRBD1. V lost 4 bases, J lost 6 bases, and 14 bases stayed unmatched. This CDR3 has 16 residues. Germline CDR1 reads LNHDA; CDR2 reads SQIVND (reference sequence). The DNA of the CDR3 is TGTGCCAGTAGTACCGCCTCAACGAGGACAGGGCGCGAGCAGTACTTC. Translated: CASSTASTRTGREQYF.

The V gene is TRBV14, the J gene TRBJ2-3, with 15 bases matching TRBD2. The CDR3 runs 20 residues. Germline assignment: CDR1 SGHDN and CDR2 FVKESK. The V and J ends lost 1 base and 5 bases, in that order; junction bases with no gene match: 13. The CDR3 DNA follows: TGTGCCAGCAGCCAAGGTCCGTGGACTAGCGGGAGGGCCGGGGGAGATACGCAGTATTTT. Translation gives CASSQGPWTSGRAGGDTQYF.

This clone was seen repeatedly, ten times or more. The V gene is TRBV6-6, the J gene TRBJ2-7, with D hard to call. Looked up from germline, CDR1 is MNHNY and CDR2 is SVGAGI (reference sequence). Trimming took off 0 bases at V and 6 bases at J, with 12 bases between the two ends. The CDR3 totals 14 residues. CDR3 residues: CASSYSGCTAEQYF. The CDR3 DNA reads TGTGCCAGCAGTTACTCGGGCTGTACGGCCGAGCAGTACTTC.

V and J are TRBV18 and TRBJ2-5; maybe TRBD1 (5 bases). The germline gives CDR1 KGHSH, CDR2 LQKENI. Trimming cost V 3 bases and J 4 bases, with 9 bases left between them. This CDR3 region has 13 residues. The DNA for the CDR3 is TGTGCCAGCTCACCCAGGGCCGGAGAGACCCAGTACTTC. Residues: CASSPRAGETQYF.

The chain uses TRBV6-6 and TRBJ1-2; 8 bases are a match to TRBD1. V shed 6 bases and J 4 bases; nucleotides not matched to a gene: 7. This CDR3 spans 14 amino acids. Looked up from germline, CDR1 is MNHNY and CDR2 is SVGAGI (reference sequence). The CDR3 region has the DNA TGTGCCAGCAGCTATGGACAGGGCTTCTATGGCTACACCTTC. It codes for CASSYGQGFYGYTF.

The chain recombines TRBV4-1 with TRBJ2-5; the match to TRBD2 covers 7 bases. This CDR3 has 16 residues. V was clipped by 1 base and J by 2 bases; unmatched bases: 7. Germline V lookup: CDR1 MGHRA, CDR2 YSYEKL. In DNA form, the CDR3 reads TGCGCCAGCAGCCAAGGAACTAGCGTAGGGCAAGAGACCCAGTACTTC. It is translated as CASSQGTSVGQETQYF.

This clone was picked up one time. V usage is TRBV15 and J usage is TRBJ1-1; 8 nucleotides agree with TRBD1. V was pared by 3 bases and J by 1 base, with 4 bases of the junction left unmatched. The CDR3 length is 15 residues. Germline V gene sequence: CDR1 LNHNV, CDR2 YYDKDF (reference sequence). The CDR3 is CATSRGGTGNTEAFF. The CDR3 coding sequence is TGTGCCACCAGCAGGGGTGGGACAGGGAACACTGAAGCTTTCTTT. Together with reference TRBV15 and TRBJ1-1, the CDR3 gives the full variable domain: DAMVIQNPRYQVTQFGKPVTLSCSQTLNHNVMYWYQQKSSQAPKLLFHYYDKDFNNEADTPDNFQSRRPNTSFCFLDIRSPGLGDTAMYLCATSRGGTGNTEAFFGQGTRLTVV.

The chain couples TRBV6-6 to TRBJ2-3; 9 bases align to TRBD2. There are 14 residues in the CDR3. The trim removed 6 bases at V and 1 base at J, leaving 2 bases unmatched. Looked up from germline, CDR1 is MNHNY and CDR2 is SVGAGI (reference sequence). DNA of the CDR3: TGTGCCAGCAGCCAGCGGGGGGGCACAGATACGCAGTATTTT. It specifies CASSQRGGTDTQYF.

Comments on this clone: The junction departs from the called germline gene at one end, perhaps through a read error. V usage is TRBV7-7 and J usage is TRBJ2-7; TRBD2 is a possible D gene (5 bases). The CDR3 sequence is 14 residues long. Germline V gene data show CDR1 as SSHAT and CDR2 as FNYEAQ (reference sequence). For the CDR3, the DNA is TGTGCTAGCAGCTTGGGTGGGAGTCCATACGAGCAGTACTTC. Amino acid sequence: CASSLGGSPYEQYF. The full variable domain, in which reference TRBV7-7 and TRBJ2-7 provide the parts outside the CDR3, is GAGVSQSPRYKVTKRGQDVTLRCDPISSHATLYWYQQALGQGPEFLTYFNYEAQPDKSGLPSDRFSAERPEGSISTLTIQRTEQRDSAMYRCASSLGGSPYEQYFGPGTRLTVT.

The J gene is TRBJ1-1, the V gene TRBV19, with unresolved D. Germline loops: CDR1 LNHDA, CDR2 SQIVND (reference sequence). V was pared by 5 bases and J by 0 bases, with 10 bases between. The CDR3 is 14 amino acids. The CDR3 spells CASSPPRLNTEAFF. The DNA for the CDR3 is TGTGCCAGTAGTCCCCCCCGTTTGAACACTGAAGCTTTCTTT.

The chain joins TRBV27 to TRBJ2-5; D may be TRBD1 (6 bases). V dropped 5 bases and J dropped 1 base, with 11 bases sitting between them. The CDR3 runs to 14 residues. Germline CDR1 is MNHEY and CDR2 is SMNVEV (reference sequence). The CDR3 sequence: CASSKQGPQETQYF. CDR3 nucleotides: TGTGCCAGCAGTAAACAGGGTCCCCAAGAGACCCAGTACTTC.